This T cell receptor beta chain was identified in a study of T cell responses to AZD1222 COVID-19 vaccine. Overall study findings and caveats: White British ancestry dominated among donors, who included more females, and clonal diversity was possibly underestimated. No day 14 peak samples; only post-peak repertoires were characterized. Within unmutated variant regions lay the reported targets of nearly half of spike-specific TCRs. Spike-wide coverage was observed for vaccine-associated CD4 TCRs, with dominant responses at 160-218 and 743-854.

The assay was immunoSEQ multiplex PCR, and TCRdb's table has in-frame clones only and misses some. This sample has 85,000 to 120,000 clones, with 84% found just once. Trimming pared 3 bases from V and 5 bases from J, leaving 10 bases between. CDR3 length equals 14 residues. CDR1 and CDR2 (germline): SGHNT, YENEEA. On this clone: Antigen specificity is unknown.

The chain uses TRBV11-3 and TRBJ1-4, with D possibly TRBD1 on 5 matching bases. The receptor comes from an adult in good health. The sequences come from peripheral blood, collected on day 0 of AZD1222 vaccination. The CDR3 nucleotides read TGTGCCAGCAGCTTGAGGGACGAAAATGAAAAACTGTTTTTT. Encoded protein: CASSLRDENEKLFF.